Presented here are 18 T cell receptor beta chains from one specimen sequenced in a study of OX40 agonist ivuxolimab in advanced cancers. TCRdb's table, derived via immunoSEQ multiplex PCR, lists solely in-frame clones and lacks some. Here the sample spans around 95,000 clones, 90% being singletons. The sample here was CD4+ or CD8+ T cells sorted from blood, taken in a trial of the OX40 agonist ivuxolimab. Receptors were obtained from an adult with an advanced solid tumor such as melanoma, head and neck, liver or kidney cancer.

The genes are TRBV10-3 and TRBJ1-2; D not certain. V dropped 0 bases and J dropped 0 bases, with 5 bases sitting between them. The CDR3 runs 14 residues. Germline-derived CDR1 and CDR2 are ENHRY and SYGVKD. Here the CDR3 reads CAISESATNYGYTF. DNA of the CDR3: TGTGCCATCAGTGAGTCGGCCACTAACTATGGCTACACCTTC.

This clone appeared a single time. The genes are TRBV18 and TRBJ2-1, with a possible D match to TRBD2 (6 bases). The CDR3 consists of 12 residues. CDR1 and CDR2 (germline): KGHSH, LQKENI. Deletions cut 1 base from V and 8 bases from J, with 6 bases between. The CDR3 region has the DNA TGTGCCAGCTCACCACGGGGGGATGAGCAGTTCTTC. It translates to CASSPRGDEQFF.

The chain joins TRBV5-4 to TRBJ2-1, with D maybe TRBD1 (5 bases). V was cut by 3 bases and J by 3 bases, with 10 bases left in between. The CDR3 has 14 residues. CDR1 and CDR2 from the germline V gene are SGHNT and YYREEE (reference sequence). CDR3 nucleotides: TGTGCCAGCAGCTCACCCCAGGGCTACAATGAGCAGTTCTTC. Amino acid sequence: CASSSPQGYNEQFF.

The gene calls are TRBV5-1 and TRBJ1-5; D gene uncertain. The germline CDR1 and CDR2 sequences are SGHRS and YFSETQ. Trimming took 2 bases from V and 3 from J, leaving 9 bases between them. This CDR3 has 14 amino acids. Here the CDR3 DNA reads TGCGCCAGCAGCTTAGCAGGCTTCAATCAGCCCCAGCATTTT. Translating gives CASSLAGFNQPQHF.

CDR3 bases: TGCGCCAGCAGCTTGGCACACGGACAGGCCTCTGGGGCCAACGTCCTGACTTTC. Protein sequence: CASSLAHGQASGANVLTF. This chain uses TRBV5-1 with TRBJ2-6; 7 positions match TRBD1. Germline lookup yields CDR1 SGHRS and CDR2 YFSETQ. The junction had 6 bases not matched to a gene; V was cut back by 0 bases and J by 0 bases. This CDR3 is built from 18 residues.

This chain links TRBV6-6 with TRBJ1-5, with TRBD1 matching 10 bases. V gave up 6 bases and J gave up 3 bases; unmatched junction bases: 5. The CDR3 contains 15 residues. The germline gives CDR1 MNHNY, CDR2 SVGAGI (reference sequence). This chain's CDR3 is CASRGTGALNQPQHF. The CDR3 DNA is TGTGCCAGCAGGGGGACAGGGGCCCTCAATCAGCCCCAGCATTTT.

This chain connects TRBV5-4 to TRBJ2-2; maybe TRBD1 (5 bases). CDR3 size: 15 residues. V lost 4 bases and J 5 bases, leaving 15 bases between the germline ends. Germline CDR1 reads SGHNT; CDR2 reads YYREEE (reference sequence). DNA for the CDR3: TGTGCCAGCAGCCCACCCTTACCAGGGACCGGGGAGCTGTTTTTT. Its translation: CASSPPLPGTGELFF.

This chain links TRBV9 with TRBJ1-5, with a tentative D call TRBD1 (6 bases). CDR1 is SGDLS and CDR2 is YYNGEE in the germline V gene. The V and J ends lost 1 base and 2 bases respectively, with 10 bases between them. The length of the CDR3 is 15 residues. CDR3 sequence: CASSVSGAGNQPQHF. DNA for the CDR3: TGTGCCAGCAGCGTATCGGGGGCTGGCAATCAGCCCCAGCATTTT. Full variable domain (rest looked up from reference TRBV9 and TRBJ1-5): DSGVTQTPKHLITATGQRVTLRCSPRSGDLSVYWYQQSLDQGLQFLIQYYNGEERAKGNILERFSAQQFPDLHSELNLSSLELGDSALYFCASSVSGAGNQPQHFGDGTRLSIL.

V usage is TRBV11-2 and J usage is TRBJ2-1; 9 bases match TRBD2. The CDR3 loop spans 15 amino acids. Germline V gives CDR1 SGHAT, CDR2 FQNNGV. V lost 6 bases and J lost 2; bases outside the gene matches: 5. The DNA of the CDR3 is TGTGCCAGCAGAACGGGGACTAGCACCTACAATGAGCAGTTCTTC. It codes for CASRTGTSTYNEQFF.

This chain joins TRBV6-1 and TRBJ1-6, with 7 positions matching TRBD1. V gave up 6 bases and J gave up 7 bases; unmatched junction bases: 9. CDR3 length: 15 amino acids. Germline CDR1 is MNHNS and CDR2 is SASEGT. This CDR3 reads CASSGSTGSNSPLHF. DNA of the CDR3: TGTGCCAGCAGCGGATCGACAGGGTCAAATTCACCCCTCCACTTT.

This clone has only one observation. The genes are TRBV5-4 and TRBJ2-7; D is perhaps TRBD2 (5 bases). This CDR3 region has 15 residues. CDR1 and CDR2 (germline): SGHNT, YYREEE (reference sequence). Trimming took off 0 bases at V and 2 bases at J, with 12 bases between the two ends. In DNA, the CDR3 is TGTGCCAGCAGCTTGGGGGCCGGGAAACCCTACGAGCAGTACTTC. Amino acids: CASSLGAGKPYEQYF.

There are a few counts of this clone. V usage is TRBV6-1 and J usage is TRBJ2-7; possibly TRBD1 or TRBD2 for D (5 bases each). CDR3 length equals 13 residues. V lost 9 bases and J 3 bases, leaving 15 bases between the germline ends. CDR1 and CDR2 (germline): MNHNS, SASEGT. CDR3 region: CASSETGVYEQYF. Here the CDR3 DNA reads TGTGCCAGTAGCGAAACAGGAGTCTACGAGCAGTACTTC.

The chain joins TRBV30 to TRBJ1-6; 8 bases match TRBD1. The CDR3 consists of 12 residues. V was pared by 7 bases and J by 10 bases, with 6 bases of the junction left unmatched. Germline V CDR1 and CDR2: GTSNPN, SVGIG (reference sequence). The CDR3 loop reads CASTGASSPLHF. The CDR3 region has the DNA TGTGCCTCGACAGGGGCAAGCTCACCCCTCCACTTT.

This sequence joins TRBV23-1 and TRBJ2-7; D uncertain. TRBV23-1 carries the ORF label, with uncertain function. This CDR3 is 14 amino acids long. V gave up 7 bases and J gave up 4 bases, with 17 bases separating them. Here the CDR3 DNA reads TGCGCCAGCAATCCCCCGCTCAGCAAATACGAGCAGTACTTC. This codes for CASNPPLSKYEQYF.

The chain uses TRBV2 and TRBJ1-2, with D unclear. V lost 4 bases, J lost 2 bases, and 5 bases lay in between. This CDR3 comprises 12 residues. The V gene's germline CDR1 is SNHLY and CDR2 FYNNEI. The DNA for the CDR3 is TGTGCCAGCAGTGCGGAGAACTATGGCTACACCTTC. Translation: CASSAENYGYTF.

The chain is built from TRBV15 and TRBJ1-2; D is ambiguous. V lost 2 bases and J lost 2, with 6 bases in between. This CDR3 has 13 residues. Germline CDR1 LNHNV, CDR2 YYDKDF (reference sequence). The CDR3: CATSRSRNYGYTF. CDR3 coding DNA: TGTGCCACCAGCAGATCGCGAAACTATGGCTACACCTTC.

This clone has more than one count but fewer than ten. The chain employs TRBV6-1 and TRBJ2-5; D unresolved. V was cut by 5 bases and J by 5 bases, with 15 bases left in between. CDR3 length: 14 amino acids. CDR1 is MNHNS, CDR2 SASEGT, per germline. The CDR3 region is CASSLEPGSETQYF. CDR3 bases: TGTGCCAGCAGTCTGGAGCCAGGTTCTGAGACCCAGTACTTC.

This clone was counted a few times. This chain uses TRBV15 with TRBJ1-3; TRBD1 might be the D (6 bases). Germline V gene sequence: CDR1 LNHNV, CDR2 YYDKDF (reference sequence). This CDR3 comprises 15 residues. V was clipped by 0 bases and J by 4 bases, with 10 bases between them. The CDR3 bases are TGTGCCACCAGCAGAGATCAAAGGGGGGGAAACACCATATATTTT. Protein product: CATSRDQRGGNTIYF.